The 29 T cell receptor beta chains below were found in one sample sequenced in a study of blood T cell repertoires in COVID-19. Sequencing was performed with immunoSEQ multiplex PCR; in TCRdb, only in-frame clones are kept and a portion is missing. The sample consists of 50,000 to 65,000 clones, around 82% of them appearing once. Material: peripheral blood. The receptors were gathered from a man aged 60-69 years with COVID-19, enrolled during active disease.

This clone was picked up one time. V usage is TRBV2 and J usage is TRBJ2-5, with 11 nucleotides matching TRBD1. Losses at the gene ends were 6 bases for V and 6 bases for J; bases not matched to a gene: 6. The CDR3 consists of 14 residues. CDR1 and CDR2 from the germline V gene are SNHLY and FYNNEI. The chain's CDR3 is CASSEGTGGQTQYF. The CDR3 coding sequence is TGTGCCAGCAGCGAGGGGACAGGGGGGCAGACCCAGTACTTC. The whole variable domain, filled in from reference TRBV2 and TRBJ2-5, reads EPEVTQTPSHQVTQMGQEVILRCVPISNHLYFYWYRQILGQKVEFLVSFYNNEISEKSEIFDDQFSVERPDGSNFTLKIRSTKLEDSAMYFCASSEGTGGQTQYFGPGTRLLVL.

The genes are TRBV9 and TRBJ2-7, with 13 bases that match TRBD2. The CDR3 runs to 14 residues. The J segment lost 13 bases and the V segment lost 4 bases, leaving 11 bases of the junction unmatched. Germline V gene lookup returns CDR1 SGDLS and CDR2 YYNGEE. CDR3 residues: CASSPRGLAGRPYF. CDR3 bases: TGTGCCAGCAGCCCGCGGGGACTAGCGGGACGACCATACTTC.

The rearrangement joins TRBV5-6 to TRBJ2-5; TRBD2 matches at 8 bases. V shed 4 bases and J 2 bases; nucleotides not matched to a gene: 7. Germline values: CDR1 SGHDT, CDR2 YYEEEE. The CDR3 has 15 residues. Here the CDR3 reads CASSLLGGGQETQYF. As DNA, the CDR3 is TGTGCCAGCAGCCTTCTCGGGGGGGGGCAAGAGACCCAGTACTTC.

As DNA, the CDR3 is TGTGCCGGGTCAGCGACTAACTATGGCTACACCTTC. Amino acids: CAGSATNYGYTF. V usage is TRBV2 and J usage is TRBJ1-2; D ambiguous. With 11 bases removed from V and 0 bases from J, the gap between germline ends came to 10 bases. Germline V gene data show CDR1 as SNHLY and CDR2 as FYNNEI. This CDR3 contains 12 residues.

The gene calls are TRBV19 and TRBJ2-1; D is unclear. Trimming took 1 base from V and 9 from J, leaving 4 bases between them. The CDR3 contains 11 residues. CDR1 and CDR2 (germline): LNHDA, SQIVND (reference sequence). Here the CDR3 DNA reads TGTGCCAGTAGTATAGGCGGTGAGCAGTTCTTC. Residues: CASSIGGEQFF. Looking up the rest from reference TRBV19 and TRBJ2-1 gives the full variable domain: DGGITQSPKYLFRKEGQNVTLSCEQNLNHDAMYWYRQDPGQGLRLIYYSQIVNDFQKGDIAEGYSVSREKKESFPLTVTSAQKNPTAFYLCASSIGGEQFFGPGTRLTVL.

CDR3 coding DNA: TGTGCCAGTAGTATTGGGCGACCTTATGGCTACACCTTC. This encodes CASSIGRPYGYTF. V usage is TRBV19 and J usage is TRBJ1-2; no firm D call. Germline CDR1 and CDR2: LNHDA and SQIVND (reference sequence). The CDR3 runs 13 residues. V dropped 3 bases and J dropped 5 bases, with 10 bases sitting between them. Together with reference TRBV19 and TRBJ1-2, the CDR3 gives the full variable domain: DGGITQSPKYLFRKEGQNVTLSCEQNLNHDAMYWYRQDPGQGLRLIYYSQIVNDFQKGDIAEGYSVSREKKESFPLTVTSAQKNPTAFYLCASSIGRPYGYTFGSGTRLTVV.

The V and J genes are TRBV2 and TRBJ2-2, with TRBD1 identical over 7 bases. The CDR3 has 15 residues. Germline values: CDR1 SNHLY, CDR2 FYNNEI. Unmatched junction bases numbered 5, after V lost 6 bases and J lost 1 base. The DNA of the CDR3 is TGTGCCAGCAGAGATAGGACAGGGAACACCGGGGAGCTGTTTTTT. This sequence encodes CASRDRTGNTGELFF. Combining the CDR3 with reference TRBV2 and TRBJ2-2 gives the whole variable domain EPEVTQTPSHQVTQMGQEVILRCVPISNHLYFYWYRQILGQKVEFLVSFYNNEISEKSEIFDDQFSVERPDGSNFTLKIRSTKLEDSAMYFCASRDRTGNTGELFFGEGSRLTVL.

The chain joins TRBV27 to TRBJ1-1, with TRBD1 matching over 7 bases. The junction had 7 bases not matched to a gene; V was cut back by 7 bases and J by 5 bases. Germline V gene lookup returns CDR1 MNHEY and CDR2 SMNVEV (reference sequence). This CDR3 has 13 residues. CDR3 amino acids: CASTGLRGTEAFF. CDR3 coding DNA: TGTGCCAGCACCGGACTCAGGGGGACTGAAGCTTTCTTT.

CDR3 nucleotides: TGTGCCAGTAGTAGACTAGCGGGGGACACAGATACGCAGTATTTT. Its translation is CASSRLAGDTDTQYF. The chain couples TRBV19 to TRBJ2-3; TRBD2 aligns across 12 bases. Germline-derived CDR1 and CDR2 are LNHDA and SQIVND (reference sequence). CDR3 length: 15 residues. J gave up 2 bases and V 4 bases, and 1 base lay outside the gene matches. The variable domain in full, with the rest retrieved from reference TRBV19 and TRBJ2-3, is DGGITQSPKYLFRKEGQNVTLSCEQNLNHDAMYWYRQDPGQGLRLIYYSQIVNDFQKGDIAEGYSVSREKKESFPLTVTSAQKNPTAFYLCASSRLAGDTDTQYFGPGTRLTVL.

This clone was detected a few times. This rearrangement joins TRBV6-6 to TRBJ1-2; 7 bases are shared with TRBD1. Germline V gene data show CDR1 as MNHNY and CDR2 as SVGAGI (reference sequence). Trimming at V came to 5 bases and at J to 0 bases, leaving 12 bases not matched to a gene. The CDR3 extends over 17 amino acids. DNA of the CDR3: TGTGCCAGCAGTCTACGGACAGGAGCACTTCCTAACTATGGCTACACCTTC. Protein: CASSLRTGALPNYGYTF.

Here the CDR3 reads CASSPDGLAGGWTQYF. The DNA of the CDR3 is TGCGCCAGCAGCCCCGACGGACTAGCGGGGGGTTGGACCCAGTACTTC. The chain joins TRBV5-1 to TRBJ2-5, with TRBD2 matching over 14 bases. Germline assignment: CDR1 SGHRS and CDR2 YFSETQ. This CDR3 is 16 amino acids long. With 4 bases clipped from V and 7 bases from J, the junction kept 9 bases outside the gene matches. The whole variable domain, remainder taken from reference TRBV5-1 and TRBJ2-5, is KAGVTQTPRYLIKTRGQQVTLSCSPISGHRSVSWYQQTPGQGLQFLFEYFSETQRNKGNFPGRFSGRQFSNSRSEMNVSTLELGDSALYLCASSPDGLAGGWTQYFGPGTRLLVL.

This clone was detected only a few times. The chain recombines TRBV11-2 with TRBJ1-3; D uncertain. The CDR3 contains 14 residues. Germline loops: CDR1 SGHAT, CDR2 FQNNGV. Deletions cut 5 bases from V and 0 bases from J, with 8 bases between. The CDR3 reads CASSQISSGNTIYF. In DNA form, the CDR3 reads TGTGCCAGCAGCCAAATTAGCTCTGGAAACACCATATATTTT.

V usage is TRBV2 and J usage is TRBJ1-6, with TRBD1 identical over 8 bases. This CDR3 has 15 residues. The V gene's germline CDR1 is SNHLY and CDR2 FYNNEI. Germline trimming cut 6 bases from V and 6 bases from J; bases unmatched to any gene: 7. As DNA, the CDR3 is TGTGCCAGCAGCTTCGGACAGGGAACTAATTCACCCCTCCACTTT. Translated, it gives CASSFGQGTNSPLHF.

This clone was found a few times. The chain employs TRBV28 and TRBJ1-1, with 9 positions matching TRBD1. Per germline, CDR1 MDHEN and CDR2 SYDVKM. The CDR3 runs 14 residues. V dropped 7 bases and J dropped 1; count of bases not matched to a gene: 4. The CDR3 coding sequence is TGTGCCAGCACTACGGGACAGGGGAACACTGAAGCTTTCTTT. Translation: CASTTGQGNTEAFF.

The V call is TRBV30, the J call TRBJ2-1; TRBD2 matches at 14 bases. The CDR3 consists of 16 residues. Germline V gene sequence: CDR1 GTSNPN, CDR2 SVGIG (reference sequence). J lost 7 bases, V lost 0 bases, and 5 bases had no gene match. The CDR3 protein is CAWSVRGLAGANEQFF. CDR3 nucleotide sequence: TGTGCCTGGAGTGTACGGGGACTAGCGGGAGCTAATGAGCAGTTCTTC.

This clone has more than one count but fewer than ten. The rearrangement joins TRBV2 to TRBJ1-5; possibly TRBD1 for D (6 bases). The CDR3 runs 14 residues. CDR1 and CDR2 from the germline V gene are SNHLY and FYNNEI. Trimming pared 4 bases from V and 6 bases from J, leaving 13 bases between. This CDR3 reads CASSVMGAGQPQHF. The CDR3 DNA reads TGTGCCAGCAGTGTGATGGGGGCTGGTCAGCCCCAGCATTTT.

The chain links TRBV29-1 to TRBJ1-2; tentative D call: TRBD1 (6 bases). The CDR3 runs 13 residues. V lost 7 bases and J lost 6, with 18 bases in between. Germline V CDR1 and CDR2: SQVTM, ANQGSEA. CDR3 loop: CSGIEGGIDGYTF. The DNA for the CDR3 is TGCAGCGGGATTGAGGGGGGGATCGATGGCTACACCTTC.

The V gene is TRBV20-1, the J gene TRBJ1-2; D call uncertain. Germline V gene data show CDR1 as DFQATT and CDR2 as SNEGSKA (reference sequence). There are 11 residues in the CDR3. V was trimmed by 3 bases and J by 8 bases, leaving 10 bases between them. CDR3 sequence: CSASRGVGYTF. CDR3 coding DNA: TGCAGTGCTAGCCGCGGGGTAGGCTACACCTTC.

The chain couples TRBV28 to TRBJ1-5; possibly TRBD1 for D (6 bases). Germline V gives CDR1 MDHEN, CDR2 SYDVKM. The CDR3 contains 15 residues. V lost 7 bases, J lost 0 bases, and 13 bases lay in between. CDR3 in DNA: TGTGCCAGCATTCAAGGGGGGGCTAGCAATCAGCCCCAGCATTTT. Translation gives CASIQGGASNQPQHF.

This chain uses TRBV28 with TRBJ2-3, with D possibly being TRBD2 (6 bases). The CDR3 runs 15 residues. Germline assignment: CDR1 MDHEN and CDR2 SYDVKM. Trimming left V 5 bases short and J 2 bases short, with 14 bases between. CDR3 nucleotide sequence: TGTGCCAGCAGTGCCCCGCGGGGCGCCACAGATACGCAGTATTTT. Residues: CASSAPRGATDTQYF.

The chain recombines TRBV19 with TRBJ1-2; TRBD1 agrees at 7 bases. The CDR3 covers 16 residues. The germline CDR1 and CDR2 sequences are LNHDA and SQIVND (reference sequence). Trimming at V came to 3 bases and at J to 6 bases, leaving 13 bases not matched to a gene. Here the CDR3 DNA reads TGTGCCAGTAGTATCACGGGAATAGGGGGCGCTAATGGCTACACCTTC. Protein sequence: CASSITGIGGANGYTF.

V gene TRBV10-3 combines with J gene TRBJ1-6; a possible D gene is TRBD1 (5 bases). This CDR3 has 12 amino acids. Germline V gene data show CDR1 as ENHRY and CDR2 as SYGVKD. The ends were cut back, 6 bases at V and 7 bases at J, with 7 bases in the middle. CDR3 in DNA: TGTGCCATCAGCCCAGGGAATTCACCCCTCCACTTT. Its protein product is CAISPGNSPLHF.

V and J are TRBV24-1 and TRBJ2-1; TRBD2 is a possible D gene (5 bases). V was cut by 8 bases and J by 3 bases, with 13 bases left in between. The CDR3 has 14 residues. Germline V lookup: CDR1 KGHDR, CDR2 SFDVKD. CDR3 loop: CATKTEAFYNEQFF. CDR3 nucleotides: TGTGCCACCAAAACGGAGGCATTCTACAATGAGCAGTTCTTC.

The chain combines TRBV2 with TRBJ2-5; 11 bases match TRBD2. The trim removed 4 bases at V and 5 bases at J, leaving 6 bases unmatched. Germline-derived CDR1 and CDR2 are SNHLY and FYNNEI. CDR3 size: 15 residues. In DNA form, the CDR3 reads TGTGCCAGCAGTGTAGCCCTAGCGGGAGGCGAGACCCAGTACTTC. It translates to CASSVALAGGETQYF.

V gene TRBV3-1 (or the pseudogene TRBV3-2) combines with J gene TRBJ2-3; 7 nucleotides line up with TRBD2. The V segment lost 4 bases and the J segment 4 bases; nucleotides outside the gene matches: 8. Germline loops: CDR1 LGHDT, CDR2 YNNKEL (reference sequence). The CDR3 runs 15 residues. CDR3 region: CASSRAGRSADTQYF. The CDR3 region has the DNA TGTGCCAGCAGCCGTGCCGGGAGGAGCGCAGATACGCAGTATTTT.

The chain carries TRBV3-1 (or the pseudogene TRBV3-2) and TRBJ2-3; D gene uncertain. Trimming removed 3 bases at V and 2 bases at J, with 9 bases between. The CDR3 extends over 14 amino acids. Germline V lookup: CDR1 LGHDT, CDR2 YNNKEL (reference sequence). The chain's CDR3 is CASSQTTDTDTQYF. Here the CDR3 DNA reads TGTGCCAGCAGCCAGACAACCGACACAGATACGCAGTATTTT.

This clone has only a few counts. CDR3 region: CASSRQGQGGNYGYTF. The CDR3 DNA follows: TGTGCCAGCAGCCGACAAGGACAGGGAGGTAACTATGGCTACACCTTC. The chain recombines TRBV14 with TRBJ1-2; TRBD1 aligns across 8 bases. Per the germline V gene, CDR1 is SGHDN and CDR2 is FVKESK. The CDR3 loop spans 16 amino acids. Trimming cost V 4 bases and J 1 base; bases outside gene matches: 8.

The CDR3 bases are TGTGCCAGCAATCCTACGACTATGGTGAACACTGAAGCTTTCTTT. Translating gives CASNPTTMVNTEAFF. The genes are TRBV28 and TRBJ1-1; D gene uncertain. The germline gives CDR1 MDHEN, CDR2 SYDVKM. The ends were cut back, 7 bases at V and 0 bases at J, with 15 bases in the middle. The CDR3 totals 15 residues.

This clone has just a few counts. This chain connects TRBV24-1 to TRBJ1-2; D is unresolved. Looked up from germline, CDR1 is KGHDR and CDR2 is SFDVKD. The V and J ends lost 1 base and 8 bases respectively, with 10 bases between them. The CDR3 extends over 13 amino acids. The CDR3 nucleotides read TGTGCCACCAGTGATTTTTTCCAGGCGGGCTACACCTTC. This translates into CATSDFFQAGYTF.